This T cell receptor (beta chain) was observed in a study of T-cell reconstitution after alpha-beta-depleted transplantation in children. Broader study findings: High day-60 TCRbeta diversity in some patients came from surviving recipient T cells and thymic progenitors.

The CDR3 runs to 16 residues. V lost 4 bases, J lost 6 bases, and 16 bases lay in between. Germline V gives CDR1 SGHTA, CDR2 FQGNSA. This clonotype was counted only a few times. Its antigen is unknown. The authors prepared the TCRbeta library with unique molecular identifiers. TCRdb analysed the PCR reads with MiXCR anew, one entry per CDR3 protein. The sample consists of around 490,000 distinct CDR3 sequences, about an eighth of them appearing once. The sequencing used PBMCs, mostly from graft donor cells, collected 180 days after TCRalphabeta/CD19-depleted stem cell transplant. This TCR came from a female patient aged 2-10 years who had a stem cell transplant for aplastic anemia, so the T cells may come from the graft donor. The chain is built from TRBV7-2 and TRBJ1-6, with a tentative D call TRBD1 (5 bases). CDR3 sequence reads: CASSSNPGRANSPLHF. Written as DNA, the CDR3 is TGTGCCAGCAGCTCCAATCCGGGACGAGCTAATTCACCCCTCCACTTT.